This T cell receptor beta chain is from a study of vaccination effects on CD4 cells after COVID-19 (dated by TCRdb to 2021 to 2024). With regard to the full study: Post-vaccine samples across the study were collected a median of 72 days after the second dose, with a range of 14 to 241. Cultures from other donors in the study were sequenced with the Oncomine TCR Beta short-read assay on an Illumina iSeq 100. SARS-CoV-2 spike-specific CD4+ TCR repertoires were compared before and after mRNA vaccination in COVID-19 convalescent patients and in infection-naive vaccine recipients. A total of approximately 9 COVID-19 convalescent patients and several SARS-CoV-2-naive healthy vaccine recipients were included in the full study.

Broad study findings and their caveats: In healthy vaccine recipients, vaccine-induced clones were almost all SARS-CoV-2 mono-reactive, with only 1 of 255 being cross-reactive with common cold coronaviruses. Only a small number of convalescent patients were included, and no early post-infection timepoints were available, which limited the study. Both infection-induced and vaccine-induced clones contracted markedly at late post-vaccination timepoints, which is consistent with waning T cell responses.

A word on this clone: Its antigen is unknown. No much larger clonotype is one base removed from it; base qualities were not supplied.

CDR1 and CDR2, looked up from the germline V gene (reference sequence), are LNHDA and SQIVND. Trimming removed 3 bases from V and 1 base from J, leaving 12 bases between the germline ends. Spanning cysteine to phenylalanine, the CDR3 consists of 15 amino acids. CDR3 DNA only is kept here, 45 bases in frame from base 1. The method behind the library was the immunoSEQ multiplex PCR assay. DNA from the cultured and isolated CD4+ T cells underwent TCR beta CDR3 sequencing. The authors processed their data as follows. Non-productive TCR sequences were removed, reads were trimmed to the CDR3 region, and CDR3s of at least 7 amino acids were retained. Antigen-specific clonotypes were identified with the MANAFEST web app by comparing expansion in peptide wells against reference cultures. To count as positive, a clone had to show expansion at FDR<0.05 compared with the reference and with all other wells, an odds ratio above 5, and a frequency above 0.1% in two replicate wells. A clonotype was called cross-reactive if it was significantly expanded both in SARS-CoV-2 spike wells and in at least one common cold coronavirus spike condition. CDR3 similarity was assessed by Levenshtein distance using the stringdist R package, and unrooted trees were constructed with ape in R 3.6.1. Entries here come from immuneACCESS through TCRdb and include only in-frame sequences with V and J called. Some clones fail to appear in such tables; in the studies checked, an unresolved V gene covers under half of the shortfall, and the cause of the remainder is unknown. V and J calls and clone size are copied from that table; D and trimming were computed from the DNA. Within this sample are tens of thousands of clones, with less than 80% of them counted one time only. Around 1.2% of the sample comes from the top ten.

The ViraFEST assay stimulated PBMC with viral peptide pools and then used TCR sequencing to identify antigen-specific CD4+ T cell clonotypes by expansion. After roughly 11 days of culture, CD4+ T cells were isolated with the EasySep CD4+ T cell isolation kit. Two doses of either the BNT162b2 or the mRNA-1273 mRNA SARS-CoV-2 vaccine were administered to participants. The absence of prior SARS-CoV-2 infection in healthy vaccine recipients was confirmed by negative nucleocapsid antibodies before and after vaccination. Some 2 million PBMC per well were cultured in IMDM with about 4.5% human AB serum, 7.5 to 10 IU/ml IL-2 and gentamicin, plus 10 ug/ml peptides. Half of the culture medium was replaced with fresh IL-2-containing medium on days 3 and 7. Unless noted otherwise, every peptide stimulation condition was cultured in triplicate wells. Using Ficoll-Paque Plus gradient centrifugation, PBMC were separated from whole blood and then either used fresh or cryopreserved at -140C. The overlapping peptide pools covered the spike proteins of SARS-CoV-2 as well as those of the common cold coronaviruses HCoV-NL63, HCoV-OC43 and HCoV-229E. Genomic DNA was extracted from cultured CD4+ T cells with the QIAamp micro DNA kit.

Source: CD4+ T cells from PBMCs cultured with HCoV-229E spike peptides, taken after COVID-19 vaccination. Explained via the paper, the cell subset or site label denotes: HCoV-229E spike overlapping peptide pool stimulation. The sequence links TRBV19 to TRBJ1-1; there is no confident call for the D gene. The clonotype comes from a human donor who received a COVID-19 vaccine. This receptor has the CDR3 CASSMGWQENTEAFF. The DNA sequence is given as TGTGCCAGTAGTATGGGTTGGCAGGAGAACACTGAAGCTTTCTTT.